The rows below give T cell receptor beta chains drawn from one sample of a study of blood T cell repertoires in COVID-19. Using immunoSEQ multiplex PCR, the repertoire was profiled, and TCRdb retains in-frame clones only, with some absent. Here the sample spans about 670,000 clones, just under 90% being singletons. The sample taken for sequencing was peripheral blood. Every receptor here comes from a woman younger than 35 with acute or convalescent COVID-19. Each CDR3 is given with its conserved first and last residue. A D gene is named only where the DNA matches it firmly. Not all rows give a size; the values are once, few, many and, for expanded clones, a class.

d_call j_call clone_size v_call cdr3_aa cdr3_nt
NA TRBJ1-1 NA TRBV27 CASSLSGAMNTEAFF TGTGCCAGCAGTTTATCGGGGGCCATGAACACTGAAGCTTTCTTT
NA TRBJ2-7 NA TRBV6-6 CASSYSQQEQYF TGTGCCAGCAGTTACTCGCAACAAGAGCAGTACTTC
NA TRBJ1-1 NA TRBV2 CASRDSPSTRAFF TGTGCCAGCAGGGACAGCCCTTCCACCAGGGCTTTCTTT
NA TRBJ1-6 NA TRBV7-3 CASREAMADNSPLHF TGTGCCAGCAGGGAGGCAATGGCTGATAATTCACCCCTCCACTTT
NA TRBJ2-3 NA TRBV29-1 CSVEAGTDTQYF TGCAGCGTTGAAGCCGGCACAGATACGCAGTATTTT
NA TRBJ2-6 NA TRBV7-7 CASSLDSSGANVLTF TGTGCCAGCAGCTTAGATAGCTCTGGGGCCAACGTCCTGACTTTC
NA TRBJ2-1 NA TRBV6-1 CASSEIAQQFF TGTGCCAGCAGTGAAATAGCCCAGCAGTTCTTC
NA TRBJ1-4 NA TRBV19 CASSIVGEKLFF TGTGCCAGTAGTATAGTCGGTGAAAAACTGTTTTTT
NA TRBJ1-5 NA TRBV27 CASSFQGIGQPQHF TGTGCCAGCAGTTTTCAGGGGATCGGTCAGCCCCAGCATTTT
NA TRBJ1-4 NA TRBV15 CATSSPRGAEKLFF TGTGCCACCAGCAGCCCTCGGGGGGCCGAAAAACTGTTTTTT
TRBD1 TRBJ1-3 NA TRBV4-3 CASSQRDRAHSGNTIYF TGCGCCAGCAGCCAGCGAGACAGGGCTCACTCTGGAAACACCATATATTTT
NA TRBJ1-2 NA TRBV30 CAQGMADYGYTF TGTGCTCAGGGCATGGCGGACTATGGCTACACCTTC
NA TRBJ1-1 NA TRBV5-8 CASSLEISGGAFF TGTGCCAGCAGCTTGGAGATTAGCGGGGGAGCTTTCTTT
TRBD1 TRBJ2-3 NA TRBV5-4 CASSPPGQGADTQYF TGTGCCAGCAGCCCACCGGGACAGGGAGCAGATACGCAGTATTTT
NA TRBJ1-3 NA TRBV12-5 CASAGLAGDRMPSGNTIYF TGTGCTAGTGCGGGCCTCGCGGGAGACAGAATGCCCTCTGGAAACACCATATATTTT
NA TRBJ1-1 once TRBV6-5 CASSPQNRAITFF TGTGCCAGCAGTCCGCAGAACAGGGCGATAACTTTCTTT
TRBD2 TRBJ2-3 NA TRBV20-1 CSASKRGPSTDTQYF TGCAGTGCTAGTAAGCGGGGGCCTAGCACAGATACGCAGTATTTT
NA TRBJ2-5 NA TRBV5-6 CASSPLTRRETQYF TGTGCCAGCAGCCCCTTAACCAGGAGGGAGACCCAGTACTTC
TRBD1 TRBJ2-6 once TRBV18 CASSHRAPTGTGDSGANVLTF TGTGCCAGCTCACACCGGGCCCCCACCGGGACAGGGGACTCTGGGGCCAACGTCCTGACTTTC
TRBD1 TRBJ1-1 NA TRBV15 CATSTRQGTEAFF TGTGCCACCAGCACCCGACAGGGCACTGAAGCTTTCTTT
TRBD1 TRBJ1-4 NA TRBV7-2 CASGRGVPNTNEKLFF TGTGCCAGCGGCAGGGGGGTTCCTAATACTAATGAAAAACTGTTTTTT
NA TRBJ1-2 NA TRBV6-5 CASSLGGGLRGYTF TGTGCCAGCAGTTTGGGTGGGGGACTCCGGGGCTACACCTTC
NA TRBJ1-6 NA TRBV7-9 CASSLDTAHNSPLHF TGTGCCAGCAGCTTAGACACAGCACATAATTCACCCCTCCACTTT
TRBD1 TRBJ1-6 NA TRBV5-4 CASSLGPGQGSTPLHF TGTGCCAGCAGCTTGGGACCGGGACAGGGGTCGACACCCCTCCACTTT
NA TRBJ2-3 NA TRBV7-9 CASSFADTQYF TGTGCCAGCAGCTTCGCAGATACGCAGTATTTT
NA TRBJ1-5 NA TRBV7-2 CASSLGSRVDNQPQHF TGTGCCAGCAGCTTAGGTAGCCGGGTAGACAATCAGCCCCAGCATTTT
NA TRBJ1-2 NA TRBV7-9 CASSPPGASLYGYTF TGTGCCAGCAGCCCACCAGGGGCCTCCCTCTATGGCTACACCTTC
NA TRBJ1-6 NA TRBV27 CASSPRGNSPLHF TGTGCCAGCAGTCCGAGAGGAAATTCACCCCTCCACTTT